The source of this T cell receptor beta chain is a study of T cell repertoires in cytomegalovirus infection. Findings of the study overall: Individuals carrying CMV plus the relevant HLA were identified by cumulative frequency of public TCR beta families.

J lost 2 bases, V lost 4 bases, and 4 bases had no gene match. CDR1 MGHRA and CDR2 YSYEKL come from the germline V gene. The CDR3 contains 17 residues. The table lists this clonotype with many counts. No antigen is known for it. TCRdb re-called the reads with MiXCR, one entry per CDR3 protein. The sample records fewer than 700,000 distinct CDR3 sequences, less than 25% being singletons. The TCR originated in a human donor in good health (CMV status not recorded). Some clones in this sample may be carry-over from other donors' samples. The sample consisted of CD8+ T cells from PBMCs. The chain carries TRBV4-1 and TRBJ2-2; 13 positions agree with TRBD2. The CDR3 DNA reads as TGCGCCAGCAGCCTCTGGACTAGCGGGGGTAACACCGGGGAGCTGTTTTTT. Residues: CASSLWTSGGNTGELFF.